These 6 T cell receptor beta chains share one sample of origin, sequenced in a study of identical twins. TCRdb re-derived calls from the 5' RACE reads in MiXCR, one entry per CDR3 protein. The top ten hold more than 1.5% of the sample, which has approximately 220,000 distinct CDR3 sequences, more than 6.5% seen once. This sample was shared with a second study, whose subject was yellow fever vaccine responses in identical twins.

The sequencing input was memory (CD45RO+) T cells sorted from blood. The receptors were gathered from a woman between 18 and 30 years old in good health.

This clonotype was seen repeatedly, ten times or more. The V gene is TRBV20-1, the J gene TRBJ2-6; D not resolved. Looked up from germline, CDR1 is DFQATT and CDR2 is SNEGSKA (reference sequence). V lost 7 bases, J lost 2 bases, and 9 bases lay in between. The CDR3 is made up of 13 amino acids. Here the CDR3 DNA reads TGCAGTGGTGGGGTTCCTGGGGCCAACGTCCTGACTTTC. Protein product: CSGGVPGANVLTF.

This clonotype was picked up a small number of times. The V call is TRBV3-1, the J call TRBJ2-5, with D possibly being TRBD1 or TRBD2 (7 bases each). CDR3 length: 16 amino acids. The germline V gene encodes CDR1 LGHDT and CDR2 YNNKEL (reference sequence). V was pared by 2 bases and J by 9 bases, with 22 bases between. Here the CDR3 DNA reads TGTGCCAGCAGCCAAAGGGGGCTAGGGGGCCGGGGGGCCCAGTACTTC. Its translation: CASSQRGLGGRGAQYF.

Many counts were recorded for this clonotype. The V and J genes are TRBV5-1 and TRBJ2-2; 8 bases are a match to TRBD1. Germline values: CDR1 SGHRS, CDR2 YFSETQ. Trimming at V came to 5 bases and at J to 2 bases, leaving 8 bases not matched to a gene. The CDR3 length is 16 residues. DNA of the CDR3: TGCGCCAGCAGAAGAGGGACAGGAGGTAACACCGGGGAGCTGTTTTTT. This sequence encodes CASRRGTGGNTGELFF.

J is TRBJ2-3 and V is TRBV7-8; no clear D. Germline lookup yields CDR1 SGHVS and CDR2 FQNEAQ. The V and J ends lost 1 base and 6 bases respectively, with 17 bases between them. The CDR3 has 16 residues. The CDR3 sequence: CASSLESSPFLDTQYF. The CDR3 DNA is TGTGCCAGCAGCTTAGAGTCGTCCCCGTTCTTGGATACGCAGTATTTT.

This sequence joins TRBV18 and TRBJ2-1; D possibly corresponds to TRBD2 (5 bases). Trimming took 2 bases from V and 2 from J, leaving 13 bases between them. The CDR3 consists of 16 residues. The germline gives CDR1 KGHSH, CDR2 LQKENI. CDR3 nucleotide sequence: TGTGCCAGCTCACCATACTCGAGCGGAACCTACAATGAGCAGTTCTTC. Amino acid sequence: CASSPYSSGTYNEQFF. The full variable domain, rest sourced from reference TRBV18 and TRBJ2-1, is NAGVMQNPRHLVRRRGQEARLRCSPMKGHSHVYWYRQLPEEGLKFMVYLQKENIIDESGMPKERFSAEFPKEGPSILRIQQVVRGDSAAYFCASSPYSSGTYNEQFFGPGTRLTVL.

J is TRBJ2-5 and V is TRBV10-3; perhaps D is TRBD1 or TRBD2 (5 bases each). The germline gives CDR1 ENHRY, CDR2 SYGVKD. The length of the CDR3 is 15 residues. The V end lost 6 bases, the J end lost 3 bases, and 17 bases lay between the germline ends. CDR3 coding DNA: TGTGCCATCAGGGGGGTACCCCCGGGCGAAGAGACCCAGTACTTC. Its translation: CAIRGVPPGEETQYF.